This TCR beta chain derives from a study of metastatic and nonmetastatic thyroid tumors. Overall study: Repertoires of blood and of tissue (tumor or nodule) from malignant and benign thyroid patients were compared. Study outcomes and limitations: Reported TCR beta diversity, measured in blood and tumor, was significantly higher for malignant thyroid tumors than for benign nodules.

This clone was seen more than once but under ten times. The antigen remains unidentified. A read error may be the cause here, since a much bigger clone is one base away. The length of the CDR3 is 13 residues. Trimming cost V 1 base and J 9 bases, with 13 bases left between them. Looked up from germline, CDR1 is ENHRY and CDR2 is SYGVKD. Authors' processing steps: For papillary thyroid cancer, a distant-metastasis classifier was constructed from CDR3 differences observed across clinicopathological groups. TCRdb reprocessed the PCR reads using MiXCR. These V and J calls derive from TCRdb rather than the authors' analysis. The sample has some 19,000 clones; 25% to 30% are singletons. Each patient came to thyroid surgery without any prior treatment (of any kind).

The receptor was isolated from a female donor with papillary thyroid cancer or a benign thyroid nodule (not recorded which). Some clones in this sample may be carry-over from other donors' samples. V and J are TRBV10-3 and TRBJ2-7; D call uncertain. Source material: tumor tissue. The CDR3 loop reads CAISEYGLNGQYF. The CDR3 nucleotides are TGTGCCATCAGTGAGTATGGTCTCAACGGGCAGTACTTC.